The clone carrying this TCR beta chain occurred a few times. Its antigen is as yet unknown. Ophthalmopathy cases met thresholds of Clinical Activity Score at least 3, NOSPECS grade at least 4 and duration under 3 months. Uncontrolled infection, other autoimmune disease, pregnancy or lactation excluded patients. Template material for amplifying TCR beta CDR3 regions consisted of RNA transcripts. HTBI primers drove first-round RT-PCR of the TCR CDR3. TCRdb used MiXCR to reprocess the multiplex PCR reads, holding one entry per CDR3 protein. The sample gives 450,000 to 500,000 distinct CDR3 sequences, approximately 23% of which show up once; approximately 49% is in the top ten. These data belong to a study of T cells in Graves' hyperthyroidism and ophthalmopathy. The study's findings and limits: Most clonotypes expanded in thyroid above 0.001 were likewise present in blood.

From germline, CDR1 is DFQATT and CDR2 SNEGSKA (reference sequence). CDR3 length: 11 residues. V lost 7 bases, J lost 2 bases, and 9 bases lay in between. Input material: blood. The source of this sequence is a woman aged 70 to 79 with Graves' ophthalmopathy. The chain combines TRBV20-1 with TRBJ2-7; D gene uncertain. The CDR3 region is CSVDNTYEQYF. CDR3 sequence (DNA): TGCAGTGTAGACAACACCTACGAGCAGTACTTC.